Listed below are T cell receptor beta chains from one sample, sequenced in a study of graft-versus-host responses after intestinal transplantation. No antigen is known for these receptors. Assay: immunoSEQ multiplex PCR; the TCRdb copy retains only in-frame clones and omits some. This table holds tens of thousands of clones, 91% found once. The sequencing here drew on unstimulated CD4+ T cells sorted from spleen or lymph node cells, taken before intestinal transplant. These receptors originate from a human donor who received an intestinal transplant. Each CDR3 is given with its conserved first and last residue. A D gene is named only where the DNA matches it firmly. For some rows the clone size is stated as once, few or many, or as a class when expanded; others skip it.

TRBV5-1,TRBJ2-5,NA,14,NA,TGCGCCAGCAGCTTGGAGACGGCGGGGAAGACCCAGTACTTC,CASSLETAGKTQYF
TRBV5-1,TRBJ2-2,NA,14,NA,TGCGCCAGCAGCTTCCGGGACTCATCCGGGGAGCTGTTTTTT,CASSFRDSSGELFF
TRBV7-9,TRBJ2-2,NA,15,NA,TGTGCCAGCAGCTTAGGTACAGGGCAAGGCGGGGAGCTGTTTTTT,CASSLGTGQGGELFF
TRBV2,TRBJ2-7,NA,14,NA,TGTGCCAGCAGTGGATTAGCGGCGACCTACGAGCAGTACTTC,CASSGLAATYEQYF
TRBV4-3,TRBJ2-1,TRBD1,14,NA,TGCGCCAGCAGCCAGCGTCAGGGGGCGCTGGAGCAGTTCTTC,CASSQRQGALEQFF
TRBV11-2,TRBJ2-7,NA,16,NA,TGTGCCAGCAGGGATTTATGGCAGGGGCGTGCCTACGAGCAGTACTTC,CASRDLWQGRAYEQYF
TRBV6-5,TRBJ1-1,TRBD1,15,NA,TGTGCCAGCTCTATACAGGGGTTGTTTCACACTGAAGCTTTCTTT,CASSIQGLFHTEAFF
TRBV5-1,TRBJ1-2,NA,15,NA,TGCGCCAGCAGCTTGGAGGGGCCAGCTAACTATGGCTACACCTTC,CASSLEGPANYGYTF
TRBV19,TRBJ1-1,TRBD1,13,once,TGTGCCAGTAAGGAGGGGGCTGGCACTGAAGCTTTCTTT,CASKEGAGTEAFF
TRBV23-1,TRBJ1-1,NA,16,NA,TGCGCCAGCAGTCAATATGGGACACGGGAGAACACTGAAGCTTTCTTT,CASSQYGTRENTEAFF
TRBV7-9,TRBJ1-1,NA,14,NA,TGTGCCAGCAGCCCCATACAGGGAAACACTGAAGCTTTCTTT,CASSPIQGNTEAFF
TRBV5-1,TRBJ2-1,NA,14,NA,TGCGCCAGCAGCGAAACCGGGACATACAATGAGCAGTTCTTC,CASSETGTYNEQFF